The 22 T cell receptor beta chains given below trace back to one sample, sequenced in a study of T cell repertoires in cytomegalovirus infection. No antigen is known for these receptors. In TCRdb, the reads were re-called with MiXCR into one record per CDR3 protein. The sample contains about 570,000 distinct CDR3 sequences, around 40% of which appear only once. Sequencing used cultured PBMCs, obtained from culture after CMV antigen stimulation. These receptors all come from a human donor in good health (CMV status not recorded). Some clones in this sample may be carry-over from other donors' samples.

The chain links TRBV7-6 to TRBJ2-1, with TRBD2 identical over 8 bases. Germline V gene sequence: CDR1 SGHVS, CDR2 FNYEAQ. Trimming removed 2 bases from V and 2 bases from J; junction bases left unmatched: 5. The CDR3 has 16 amino acids. CDR3 in amino acids: CASSLLREGAYNEQFF. CDR3 sequence (DNA): TGTGCCAGCAGCTTATTACGGGAGGGGGCCTACAATGAGCAGTTCTTC.

In its sample, this clonotype was seen a few times. This chain joins TRBV5-4 and TRBJ2-1; 9 bases agree with TRBD1. V gave up 4 bases and J gave up 8 bases; unmatched junction bases: 7. The CDR3 is made up of 14 amino acids. Germline CDR1 and CDR2: SGHNT and YYREEE (reference sequence). CDR3 in DNA: TGTGCCAGCAGCCGACAGGGGGGAGAGGATGAGCAGTTCTTC. This codes for CASSRQGGEDEQFF.

The chain links TRBV11-2 to TRBJ2-1, with unresolved D. CDR1 and CDR2 (germline): SGHAT, FQNNGV. This CDR3 spans 13 amino acids. Trimming cost V 11 bases and J 5 bases, with 16 bases left between them. The CDR3 DNA sequence: TGTGCCGCAAGTCCGGATAGACACAATGAGCAGTTCTTC. Translating gives CAASPDRHNEQFF.

In this sample, this clonotype turned up a few times. The chain has TRBV7-8 and TRBJ1-6; D remains ambiguous. The germline V and J ends were trimmed by 5 bases and 1 base, with 18 bases remaining between them. CDR3 length: 18 residues. Germline CDR1 reads SGHVS; CDR2 reads FQNEAQ. In DNA, the CDR3 is TGTGCCAGCAGCATCGGGCATCCCCGAGGGTCCTATAATTCACCCCTCCACTTT. Protein: CASSIGHPRGSYNSPLHF.

Only a few counts were recorded for this clonotype. The chain employs TRBV7-2 and TRBJ2-5, with D perhaps matching TRBD1 (6 bases). The CDR3 runs 15 residues. CDR1 SGHTA and CDR2 FQGNSA come from the germline V gene. V was clipped by 5 bases and J by 3 bases, with 16 bases between them. The CDR3 here is CASSPGVRGEETQYF. The CDR3 region has the DNA TGTGCCAGCAGCCCCGGAGTCAGGGGAGAAGAGACCCAGTACTTC.

This clonotype turned up a few times. The CDR3 DNA follows: TGCAGTGCACCGAGCGGGAGTGAGACCCAGTACTTC. As protein: CSAPSGSETQYF. V usage is TRBV20-1 and J usage is TRBJ2-5, with 8 bases that match TRBD2. Germline V gene sequence: CDR1 DFQATT, CDR2 SNEGSKA (reference sequence). CDR3 length: 12 residues. V lost 6 bases and J lost 5; bases outside the gene matches: 5.

This clonotype has at least ten counts. The V gene is TRBV7-2, the J gene TRBJ2-7, with 9 bases aligning to TRBD2. The trim removed 1 base at V and 5 bases at J, leaving 6 bases unmatched. CDR3 length: 15 residues. The germline CDR1 and CDR2 sequences are SGHTA and FQGNSA. This chain's CDR3 is CASSLGISGGNEQYF. DNA for the CDR3: TGTGCCAGCAGCTTAGGAATTAGCGGGGGAAACGAGCAGTACTTC.

The genes are TRBV20-1 and TRBJ1-2; perhaps TRBD1 as D (5 bases). Germline loops: CDR1 DFQATT, CDR2 SNEGSKA (reference sequence). V lost 2 bases to trimming and J lost 3 bases, with 10 bases between them. The CDR3 runs 13 residues. The CDR3 DNA follows: TGCAGTGCTAGAAGTCCGGGGGACTATGGCTACACCTTC. Translated: CSARSPGDYGYTF.

The gene calls are TRBV7-2 and TRBJ2-5; a weak D match, TRBD1 (6 bases). V lost 4 bases and J 5 bases, leaving 17 bases between the germline ends. The CDR3 totals 15 residues. Germline CDR1 is SGHTA and CDR2 is FQGNSA. The CDR3 DNA follows: TGTGCCAGCAGCTCTGGGGGCACCTGGGAGGAGACCCAGTACTTC. It yields the protein CASSSGGTWEETQYF.

The chain carries TRBV4-1 and TRBJ2-7; 9 bases are shared with TRBD1. The CDR3 covers 15 residues. Per the germline V gene, CDR1 is MGHRA and CDR2 is YSYEKL. After removal of 5 bases from V and 1 base from J, the junction contained 6 bases not matched to a gene. The CDR3 is CASSSIQGASYEQYF. The DNA for the CDR3 is TGCGCCAGCAGCAGCATACAGGGGGCTTCCTACGAGCAGTACTTC.

V is TRBV24-1 and J is TRBJ1-5; tentatively, D is TRBD1 (6 bases). Trimming left V 0 bases short and J 0 bases short, with 11 bases between. CDR3 length: 17 residues. Per the germline V gene, CDR1 is KGHDR and CDR2 is SFDVKD. CDR3 region: CATSDLWGHSSNQPQHF. The CDR3 bases are TGTGCCACCAGTGATTTGTGGGGGCATAGTAGCAATCAGCCCCAGCATTTT.

The chain is built from TRBV10-2 and TRBJ2-3, with a weak D call TRBD2 (6 bases). V dropped 8 bases and J dropped 1 base, with 16 bases sitting between them. CDR3 length: 15 residues. The V gene's germline CDR1 is WSHSY and CDR2 SAAADI. DNA for the CDR3: TGCGCCAGCGACAGTCGACTAGAGGGCACAGATACGCAGTATTTT. This translates into CASDSRLEGTDTQYF.

A single count supports this clonotype. The chain carries TRBV6-2 or TRBV6-3 and TRBJ2-5, with TRBD2 identical over 12 bases. This CDR3 region has 14 residues. The J segment lost 1 base and the V segment lost 10 bases, leaving 4 bases of the junction unmatched. Germline CDR1 MNHEY, CDR2 SVGEGT. DNA for the CDR3: TGTGCCACCAGACTAGCGGGGGCCCAAGAGACCCAGTACTTC. Translating it yields CATRLAGAQETQYF.

The chain combines TRBV5-4 with TRBJ1-6, with 7 nucleotides matching TRBD1. Germline V gives CDR1 SGHNT, CDR2 YYREEE (reference sequence). The CDR3 spans 15 residues. Unmatched junction bases numbered 4, after V lost 1 base and J lost 6 bases. As DNA, the CDR3 is TGTGCCAGCAGCTTGACGGGGGACAGTAATTCACCCCTCCACTTT. Translation gives CASSLTGDSNSPLHF.

The chain employs TRBV7-2 and TRBJ1-2; possibly TRBD1 for D (6 bases). Germline assignment: CDR1 SGHTA and CDR2 FQGNSA. The ends were cut back, 2 bases at V and 4 bases at J, with 17 bases in the middle. The CDR3 is 16 residues long. CDR3 in amino acids: CASSLPTGQGLYGYTF. Written as DNA, the CDR3 is TGTGCCAGCAGCTTACCGACAGGCCAGGGACTCTATGGCTACACCTTC.

Worth noting for this clonotype: An end of the junction differs from the germline gene, which may be a read error. The V gene is TRBV6-6, the J gene TRBJ1-6; D unresolved. CDR3 length equals 11 residues. Germline loops: CDR1 MNHNY, CDR2 SVGAGI (reference sequence). The CDR3 sequence is CASTASRPLVF. The CDR3, as DNA: TGTGCCAGCACGGCCAGTAGGCCCCTGGTATTT.

The gene calls are TRBV6-2 or TRBV6-3 and TRBJ1-5; D is perhaps TRBD1 (5 bases). Trimming took off 0 bases at V and 5 bases at J, with 20 bases between the two ends. Germline V gene data show CDR1 as MNHEY and CDR2 as SVGEGT. The CDR3 spans 18 residues. The CDR3 sequence: CASSYSSVQGGFDQPQHF. The DNA of the CDR3 is TGTGCCAGCAGTTACTCGAGTGTTCAGGGAGGCTTCGATCAGCCCCAGCATTTT.

V and J are TRBV5-1 and TRBJ2-1; perhaps TRBD2 as D (6 bases). With 5 bases removed from V and 13 bases from J, the gap between germline ends came to 16 bases. Germline V gives CDR1 SGHRS, CDR2 YFSETQ. CDR3 length equals 12 residues. For the CDR3, the DNA is TGCGCCAGCAGTCTCAATGTGGGGGGACAGTTCTTC. Protein product: CASSLNVGGQFF.

The CDR3 DNA is TGTGCCAGTAACCAGGGGCAGACGTCTGGAAACACCATATATTTT. Its protein product is CASNQGQTSGNTIYF. This chain connects TRBV19 to TRBJ1-3; TRBD1 might be the D (6 bases). Germline V lookup: CDR1 LNHDA, CDR2 SQIVND (reference sequence). The CDR3 sequence is 15 residues long. V shed 7 bases and J shed 1 base, with 14 bases lying between them.

This clonotype showed up just a few times. The J gene is TRBJ2-7, the V gene TRBV7-4, with 9 positions matching TRBD2. V dropped 5 bases and J dropped 7; count of bases not matched to a gene: 6. From germline, CDR1 is SGHVT and CDR2 SQSDAQ. The CDR3 has 13 residues. CDR3 protein: CASSHSGGWEQYF. The CDR3 DNA reads TGTGCCAGCAGCCATAGCGGGGGCTGGGAGCAGTACTTC. Full variable domain (remainder filled in from reference TRBV7-4 and TRBJ2-7): GAGVSQSPRYKVAKRGRDVALRCDSISGHVTLYWYRQTLGQGSEVLTYSQSDAQRDKSGRPSGRFSAERPERSVSTLKIQRTEQGDSAVYLCASSHSGGWEQYFGPGTRLTVT.

The V gene is TRBV19, the J gene TRBJ2-1, with TRBD2 matching 14 bases. The CDR3 covers 13 residues. Germline CDR1 and CDR2: LNHDA and SQIVND (reference sequence). With 9 bases clipped from V and 9 bases from J, the junction kept 4 bases outside the gene matches. This CDR3 reads CASKGLAGVEQFF. The CDR3 bases are TGTGCCAGCAAGGGACTAGCGGGAGTTGAGCAGTTCTTC.

V is TRBV19 and J is TRBJ1-3; D remains unclear. The CDR3 sequence is 13 residues long. CDR1 and CDR2 (germline): LNHDA, SQIVND (reference sequence). CDR3 loop: CATAGAFGNTIYF. Written as DNA, the CDR3 is TGTGCGACTGCAGGTGCCTTTGGAAACACCATATATTTT. The full variable domain, completed using reference TRBV19 and TRBJ1-3, is DGGITQSPKYLFRKEGQNVTLSCEQNLNHDAMYWYRQDPGQGLRLIYYSQIVNDFQKGDIAEGYSVSREKKESFPLTVTSAQKNPTAFYLCATAGAFGNTIYFGEGSWLTVV.